A selection of T cell receptor beta chains follows, all from one sample in a study of T cell responses to AZD1222 COVID-19 vaccine. The table came from immunoSEQ multiplex PCR; TCRdb's copy has only in-frame clones and leaves some out. The table shows some 18,000 clones, with around 81% occurring only once. The sequencing here drew on peripheral blood, taken 28 days after the second AZD1222 dose. The receptors come from an adult who received the AZD1222 COVID-19 vaccine. The CDR3 runs from the conserved cysteine through the conserved F or W. A D gene is named only where the DNA matches it firmly.

TRBV10-3	TRBJ1-5	NA	CAISEGEGHQPQHF
TRBV27	TRBJ2-1	TRBD2	CASSLSLAGGSEQFF
TRBV4-3	TRBJ2-5	NA	CASSQRGAGHFGETQYF
TRBV7-8	TRBJ1-1	NA	CASSLGSQGGGTEAFF
TRBV2	TRBJ2-5	TRBD1	CASSVTGTQETQYF
TRBV4-2	TRBJ2-7	TRBD2	CASSQTQLAGEEEQYF
TRBV2	TRBJ1-2	NA	CASSGRDYGYTF
TRBV13	TRBJ1-2	TRBD1	CASSYGQVGIYGYTF
TRBV3-1/TRBV3-2	TRBJ2-7	TRBD2	CASSTKIGASGRPYEQYF
TRBV27	TRBJ1-3	NA	CASSLGSGGSGNTIYF
TRBV11-2	TRBJ2-1	NA	CASSQTEIGEQFF
TRBV29-1	TRBJ1-1	NA	CSVESQQNTEAFF
TRBV19	TRBJ2-7	NA	CASSATGETYEQYF
TRBV25-1	TRBJ2-6	NA	CASSPFLALEANVLTF
TRBV24-1	TRBJ2-2	TRBD2	CATSDTGTSNTGELFF
TRBV15	TRBJ1-4	NA	CATAGQILNEKLFF
TRBV5-1	TRBJ1-2	NA	CASSLAVTKGYTF
TRBV19	TRBJ2-2	TRBD1	CASTPWGQGATTGELFF
TRBV6-5	TRBJ2-1	NA	CASRGEVNEQFF
TRBV2	TRBJ1-5	NA	CASSPQSNQPQHF
TRBV5-1	TRBJ2-2	NA	CASSSKNTGELFF
TRBV4-3	TRBJ2-2	TRBD2	CASSHAGGANTGELFF
TRBV3-1/TRBV3-2	TRBJ1-6	NA	CASSQDWQDNSPLHF
TRBV30	TRBJ1-3	NA	CAWSVPFVVSGNTIYF
TRBV7-2	TRBJ2-1	TRBD2	CASSSGLDPNEQFF